This TCR beta chain was recovered during a study of blood T cell repertoires in COVID-19 (TCRdb year 2020). Context from the whole study: The collaborator samples originated in the United States, Italy and Spain and spanned the acute and convalescent phases of COVID-19. The material from the prospective study consisted of cDNA or gDNA derived from T cells, B-cell-depleted T cells, or PBMCs. Deeply sampled blood TCRbeta repertoires from subjects exposed to, actively infected with, or recovered from COVID-19 were included in the dataset. A freely available public database, intended as a resource for researchers studying the immune response to SARS-CoV-2, is where the repertoires were released. Samples were obtained from the ongoing ImmuneRACE study (first 160 participants) and from 1,200 or so subjects provided by 6 global collaborators. Nearly every sample came with metadata listing a de-identified subject ID, COVID-19 status, age in years and sex. Where available, HLA class I and class II types were taken from metadata supplied by the sample provider and were not determined by assay-based typing.

The immunoSEQ Assay, a bias-controlled multiplex PCR, was used to amplify TCRbeta CDR3 regions from genomic DNA. On the study's bioinformatics: Within the assay, amplification of reference gene primers was used to estimate how many nucleated cells each sample contained. To quantify the absolute abundance of each unique TCRbeta CDR3 rearrangement, sequence reads were collapsed and filtered. Productive Simpson clonality was computed per sample as the square root of Simpson's diversity index over productive rearrangements. TCRdb took this table from immuneACCESS and kept in-frame rearrangements with V and J called. Such tables lack part of the clones; where checked against another copy, unresolved V genes explain under half of the gap, and the rest is unexplained. The V and J calls and the clone size are those of that table, but D and trimming were determined from the DNA. The table for this sample lists around 160,000 clones; roughly 84% of them were counted only once. The top ten constitute roughly 5.7% of the sample.

Remarks on this clone: No antigen is known for it. One base away there is no much larger clone; base qualities are not given.

In the prospective study, participants were roughly 18 to 100 years old, resided in approximately 22 geographic areas of the United States, and were enrolled through a virtual design. To assign participants to cohorts, the prospective study relied on clinical history that participants themselves reported in a screening survey and a study questionnaire. Exposed participants were defined as having been in contact with someone with a PCR-confirmed or clinician-diagnosed COVID-19 case within 2 weeks of study entry. In the prospective study, whole blood, serum and a nasopharyngeal or oropharyngeal swab were collected from each participant by mobile phlebotomists. Participants in the prospective study had the option to provide additional blood draws and questionnaires over an approximately 2-month period. Before DNA extraction, prospective study blood samples were shipped either frozen or at room temperature.

What the research found in general, with its limitations: The quantity of clinical and demographic metadata differed by source and by participant and was supplied without curation.

The origin of this receptor is a woman aged 50 to 60 who had been exposed to COVID-19. The sequenced sample consisted of PBMCs or T cells enriched from blood (not recorded which).

The CDR3 reads CASSIDPAGALKGDTQYF. The base sequence is TGTGCCAGTAGTATCGATCCGGCGGGAGCCCTTAAAGGGGATACGCAGTATTTT. The rearrangement combines TRBV19 with TRBJ2-3; the central 7 bases match TRBD2. Via the germline V gene (reference sequence), CDR1 is LNHDA and CDR2 SQIVND. V loses 3 bases at its end and J loses 6 bases; junction bases beyond the gene matches: 18. The CDR3, cysteine through phenylalanine, is 18 amino acids long. The CDR3 DNA has 54 bases and is translated from base 1.